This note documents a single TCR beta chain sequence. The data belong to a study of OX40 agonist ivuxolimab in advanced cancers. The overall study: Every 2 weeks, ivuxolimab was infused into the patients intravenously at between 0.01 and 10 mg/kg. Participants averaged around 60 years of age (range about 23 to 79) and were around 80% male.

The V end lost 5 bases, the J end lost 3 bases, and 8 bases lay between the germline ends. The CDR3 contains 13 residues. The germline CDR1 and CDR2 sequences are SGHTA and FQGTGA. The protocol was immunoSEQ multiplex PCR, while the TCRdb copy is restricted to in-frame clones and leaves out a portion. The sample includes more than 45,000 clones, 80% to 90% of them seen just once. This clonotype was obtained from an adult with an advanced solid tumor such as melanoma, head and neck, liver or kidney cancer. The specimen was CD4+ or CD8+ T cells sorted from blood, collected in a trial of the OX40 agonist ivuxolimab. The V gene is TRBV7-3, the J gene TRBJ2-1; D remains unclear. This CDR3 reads CASSQAFYNEQFF. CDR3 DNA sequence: TGTGCCAGCAGCCAGGCCTTCTACAATGAGCAGTTCTTC.